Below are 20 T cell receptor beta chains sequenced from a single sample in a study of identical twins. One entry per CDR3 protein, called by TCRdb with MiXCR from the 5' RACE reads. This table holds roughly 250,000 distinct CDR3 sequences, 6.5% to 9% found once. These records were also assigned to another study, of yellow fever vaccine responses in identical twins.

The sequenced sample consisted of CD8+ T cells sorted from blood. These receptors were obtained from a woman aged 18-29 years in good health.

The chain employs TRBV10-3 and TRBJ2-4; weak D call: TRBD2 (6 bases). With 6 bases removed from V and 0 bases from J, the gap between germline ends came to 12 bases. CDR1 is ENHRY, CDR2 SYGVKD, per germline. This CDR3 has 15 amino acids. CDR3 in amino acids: CAISPTGLAKNIQYF. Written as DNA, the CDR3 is TGTGCCATCAGCCCTACGGGACTAGCCAAAAACATTCAGTACTTC.

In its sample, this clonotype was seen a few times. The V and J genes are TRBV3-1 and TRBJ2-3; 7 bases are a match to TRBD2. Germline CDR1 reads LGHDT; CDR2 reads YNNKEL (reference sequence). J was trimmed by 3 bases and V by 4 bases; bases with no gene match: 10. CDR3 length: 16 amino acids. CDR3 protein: CASSPRVGGATDTQYF. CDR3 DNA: TGTGCCAGCAGCCCCCGCGTGGGAGGGGCTACAGATACGCAGTATTTT.

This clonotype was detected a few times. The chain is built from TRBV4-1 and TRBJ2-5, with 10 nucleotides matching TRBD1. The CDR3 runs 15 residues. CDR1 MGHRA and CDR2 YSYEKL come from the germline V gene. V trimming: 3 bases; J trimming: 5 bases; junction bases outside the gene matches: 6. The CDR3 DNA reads TGCGCCAGCAGCCAGTATGACAGGGGGCTTGAGACCCAGTACTTC. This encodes CASSQYDRGLETQYF.

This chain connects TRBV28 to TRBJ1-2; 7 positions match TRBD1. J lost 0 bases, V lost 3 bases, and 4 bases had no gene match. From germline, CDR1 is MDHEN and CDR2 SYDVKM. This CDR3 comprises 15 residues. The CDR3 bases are TGTGCCAGCAGTTTTATCGGACAGGCTAACTATGGCTACACCTTC. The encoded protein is CASSFIGQANYGYTF.

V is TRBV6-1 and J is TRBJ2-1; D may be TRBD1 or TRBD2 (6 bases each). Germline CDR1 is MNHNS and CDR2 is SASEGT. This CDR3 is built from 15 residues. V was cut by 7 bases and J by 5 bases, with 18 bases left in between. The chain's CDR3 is CASKPGAGADNEQFF. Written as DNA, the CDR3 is TGTGCCAGCAAACCGGGGGCGGGTGCCGACAATGAGCAGTTCTTC.

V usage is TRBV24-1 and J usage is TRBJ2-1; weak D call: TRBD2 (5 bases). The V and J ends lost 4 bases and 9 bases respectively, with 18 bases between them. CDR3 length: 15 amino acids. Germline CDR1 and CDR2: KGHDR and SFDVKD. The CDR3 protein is CATSEVSASMGEQFF. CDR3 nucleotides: TGTGCCACCAGTGAGGTTAGCGCATCTATGGGTGAGCAGTTCTTC.

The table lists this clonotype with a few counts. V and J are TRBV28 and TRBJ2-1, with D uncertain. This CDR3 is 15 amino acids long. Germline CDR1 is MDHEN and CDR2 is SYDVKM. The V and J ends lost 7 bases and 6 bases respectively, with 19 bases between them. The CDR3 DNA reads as TGTGCCAGCACCCCCGGCACCAGCTCGGTCAATGAGCAGTTCTTC. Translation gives CASTPGTSSVNEQFF.

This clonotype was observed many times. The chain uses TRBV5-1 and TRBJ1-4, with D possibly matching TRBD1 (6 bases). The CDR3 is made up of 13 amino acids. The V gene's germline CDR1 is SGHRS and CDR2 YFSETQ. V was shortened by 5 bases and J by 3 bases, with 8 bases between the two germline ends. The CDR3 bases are TGCGCCAGCAGACAGGGAGCTAATGAAAAACTGTTTTTT. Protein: CASRQGANEKLFF.

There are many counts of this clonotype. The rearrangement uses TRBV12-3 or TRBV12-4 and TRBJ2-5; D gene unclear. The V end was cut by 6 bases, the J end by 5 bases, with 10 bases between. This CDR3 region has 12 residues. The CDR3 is CASSLEGETQYF. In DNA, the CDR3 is TGTGCCAGCAGCCTAGAAGGGGAGACCCAGTACTTC.

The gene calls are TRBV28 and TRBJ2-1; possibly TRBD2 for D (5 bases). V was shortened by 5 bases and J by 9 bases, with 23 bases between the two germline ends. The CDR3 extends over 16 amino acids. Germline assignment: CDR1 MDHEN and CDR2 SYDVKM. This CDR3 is CASSPHGERLRGEQFF. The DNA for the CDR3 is TGTGCCAGCAGTCCCCACGGGGAACGCCTACGGGGTGAGCAGTTCTTC. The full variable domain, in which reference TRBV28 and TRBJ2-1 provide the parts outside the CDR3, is DVKVTQSSRYLVKRTGEKVFLECVQDMDHENMFWYRQDPGLGLRLIYFSYDVKMKEKGDIPEGYSVSREKKERFSLILESASTNQTSMYLCASSPHGERLRGEQFFGPGTRLTVL.

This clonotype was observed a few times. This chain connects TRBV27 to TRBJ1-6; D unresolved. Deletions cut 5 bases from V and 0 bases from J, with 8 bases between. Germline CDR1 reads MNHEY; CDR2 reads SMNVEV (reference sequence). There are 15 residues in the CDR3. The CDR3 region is CASSPRSSYNSPLHF. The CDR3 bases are TGTGCCAGCAGTCCACGGAGCTCCTATAATTCACCCCTCCACTTT.

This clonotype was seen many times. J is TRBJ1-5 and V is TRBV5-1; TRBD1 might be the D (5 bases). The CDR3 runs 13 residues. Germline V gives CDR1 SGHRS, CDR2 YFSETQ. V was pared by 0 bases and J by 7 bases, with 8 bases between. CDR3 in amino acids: CASSLGGLQPQHF. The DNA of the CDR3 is TGCGCCAGCAGCTTGGGGGGACTCCAGCCCCAGCATTTT.

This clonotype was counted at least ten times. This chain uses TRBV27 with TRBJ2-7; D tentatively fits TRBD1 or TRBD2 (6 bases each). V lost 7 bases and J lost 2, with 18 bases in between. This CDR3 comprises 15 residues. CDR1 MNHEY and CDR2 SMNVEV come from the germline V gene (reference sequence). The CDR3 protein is CASNPLGGRAYEQYF. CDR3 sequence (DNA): TGTGCCAGCAACCCCTTGGGGGGCCGAGCCTACGAGCAGTACTTC.

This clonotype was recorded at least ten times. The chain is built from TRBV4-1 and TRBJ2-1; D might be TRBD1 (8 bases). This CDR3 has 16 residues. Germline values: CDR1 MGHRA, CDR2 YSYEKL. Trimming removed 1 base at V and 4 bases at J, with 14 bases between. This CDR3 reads CASSQGGGQVYNEQFF. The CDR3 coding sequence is TGCGCCAGCAGCCAAGGGGGGGGACAGGTTTACAATGAGCAGTTCTTC.

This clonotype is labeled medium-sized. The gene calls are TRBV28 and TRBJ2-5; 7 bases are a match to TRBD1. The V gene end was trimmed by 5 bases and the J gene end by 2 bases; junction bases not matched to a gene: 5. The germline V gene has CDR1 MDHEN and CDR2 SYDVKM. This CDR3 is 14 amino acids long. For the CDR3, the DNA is TGTGCCAGCAGTGGGGGACAGAAACAAGAGACCCAGTACTTC. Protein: CASSGGQKQETQYF.

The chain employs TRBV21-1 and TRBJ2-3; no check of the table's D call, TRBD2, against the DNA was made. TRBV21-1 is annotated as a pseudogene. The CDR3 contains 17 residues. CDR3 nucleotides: TGTGCCAGCAGCGTATGGGACTCCTGTTCGGGCACAGATACGCAGTATTTT. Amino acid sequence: CASSVWDSCSGTDTQYF.

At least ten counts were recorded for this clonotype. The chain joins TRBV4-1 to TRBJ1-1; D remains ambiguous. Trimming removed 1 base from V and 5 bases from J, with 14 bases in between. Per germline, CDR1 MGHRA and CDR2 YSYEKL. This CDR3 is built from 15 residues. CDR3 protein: CASSQGPLLDTEAFF. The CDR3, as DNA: TGCGCCAGCAGCCAAGGGCCCCTTCTAGATACTGAAGCTTTCTTT.

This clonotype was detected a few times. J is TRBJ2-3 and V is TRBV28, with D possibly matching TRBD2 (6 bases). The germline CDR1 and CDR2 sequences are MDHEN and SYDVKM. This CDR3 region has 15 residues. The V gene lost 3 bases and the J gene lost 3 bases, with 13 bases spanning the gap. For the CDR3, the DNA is TGTGCCAGCAGTTTGGGGATTAGCGGTACAGATACGCAGTATTTT. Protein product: CASSLGISGTDTQYF.

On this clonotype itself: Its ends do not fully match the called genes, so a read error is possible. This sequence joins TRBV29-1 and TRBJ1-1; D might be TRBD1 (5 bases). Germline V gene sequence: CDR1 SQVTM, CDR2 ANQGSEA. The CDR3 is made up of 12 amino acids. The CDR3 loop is CSWGSGNSEAFF. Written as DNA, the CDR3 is TGCAGCTGGGGGAGCGGGAACTCTGAAGCTTTCTTT.

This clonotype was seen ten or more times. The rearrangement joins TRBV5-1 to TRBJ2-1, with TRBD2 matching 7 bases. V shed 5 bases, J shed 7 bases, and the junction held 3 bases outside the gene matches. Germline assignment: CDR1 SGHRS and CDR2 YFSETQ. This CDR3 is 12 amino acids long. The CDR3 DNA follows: TGCGCCAGCAGTTGGGGGGGGAATGAGCAGTTCTTC. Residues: CASSWGGNEQFF. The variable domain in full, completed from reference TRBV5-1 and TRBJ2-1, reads KAGVTQTPRYLIKTRGQQVTLSCSPISGHRSVSWYQQTPGQGLQFLFEYFSETQRNKGNFPGRFSGRQFSNSRSEMNVSTLELGDSALYLCASSWGGNEQFFGPGTRLTVL.